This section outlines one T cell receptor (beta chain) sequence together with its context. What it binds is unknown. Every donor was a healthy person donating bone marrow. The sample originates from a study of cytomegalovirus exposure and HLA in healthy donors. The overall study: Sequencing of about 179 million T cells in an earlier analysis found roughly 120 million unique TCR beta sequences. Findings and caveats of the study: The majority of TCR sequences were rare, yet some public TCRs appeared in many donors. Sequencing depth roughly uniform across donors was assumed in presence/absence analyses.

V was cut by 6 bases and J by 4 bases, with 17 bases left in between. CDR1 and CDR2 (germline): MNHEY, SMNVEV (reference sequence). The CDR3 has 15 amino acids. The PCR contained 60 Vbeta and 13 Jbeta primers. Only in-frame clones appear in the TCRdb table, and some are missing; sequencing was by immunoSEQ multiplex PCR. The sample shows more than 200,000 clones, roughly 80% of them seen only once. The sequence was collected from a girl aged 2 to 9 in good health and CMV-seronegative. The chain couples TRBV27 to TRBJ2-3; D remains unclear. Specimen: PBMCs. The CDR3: CASSLVTPHSDTQYF. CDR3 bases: TGTGCCAGCAGCCTCGTGACTCCCCACTCAGATACGCAGTATTTT.